A selection of T cell receptor beta chains follows, all from one sample in a study of control samples from healthy donors and cancer patients. The method was immunoSEQ multiplex PCR; TCRdb's version includes in-frame clones alone and lacks a portion of them. Of around 230,000 clones listed, around 94% were seen once; the top ten hold approximately 1.5%. Input material: blood. Source of these receptors: a man aged 45-65 years in good health. Both conserved end residues are part of each CDR3. D genes are given only for firm matches. Size values are once, few and many counts, or a class for expanded clones, and some rows have none.

>11|NA|NA|TRBJ2-2|TRBV18
TGTGCCAGCTCACCCACCGGGGAGCTGTTTTTT
CASSPTGELFF
>13|NA|NA|TRBJ1-2|TRBV30
TGTGCCTGGAGGAGGGACGAAAACTATGGCTACACCTTC
CAWRRDENYGYTF
>13|NA|NA|TRBJ2-1|TRBV28
TGTGCCAGCAGTTCGGGGCTTTACAATGAGCAGTTCTTC
CASSSGLYNEQFF
>13|NA|NA|TRBJ2-5|TRBV5-4
TGTGCCAGCAGCTTGAAAGTTGAAGAGACCCAGTACTTC
CASSLKVEETQYF
>16|NA|NA|TRBJ1-1|TRBV19
TGTGCCAGTAGTATGGATAATCGGGCCCCGAGGACTGAAGCTTTCTTT
CASSMDNRAPRTEAFF
>13|NA|once|TRBJ2-3|TRBV5-5
TGTGCCAGCAGCTTTCAAATTTTTGATACGCAGTATTTT
CASSFQIFDTQYF
>14|TRBD1|NA|TRBJ1-4|TRBV28
TGTGCCAGCAGTTTGACAGGGAGCTATGAAAAACTGTTTTTT
CASSLTGSYEKLFF
>14|TRBD2|NA|TRBJ2-3|TRBV30
TGTGCCTGGAAGGCTAGCGGGGGGTCTGATACGCAGTATTTT
CAWKASGGSDTQYF
>14|NA|NA|TRBJ2-7|TRBV7-2
TGTGCCAGCAGCTTAAAACCTGAAAACTACGAGCAGTACTTC
CASSLKPENYEQYF
>15|TRBD1|NA|TRBJ2-5|TRBV11-2
TGTGCCAGCAGCTATGGGACAGCCTACCAAGAGACCCAGTACTTC
CASSYGTAYQETQYF
>14|TRBD2|NA|TRBJ2-3|TRBV29-1
TGCAGCGTTGATTCTAGCGGGGTAGGAGATACGCAGTATTTT
CSVDSSGVGDTQYF
>17|TRBD1|NA|TRBJ2-7|TRBV4-1
TGCGCCAGCAGCCAGCGAGACACCGGGACAGGGGGCAACGAGCAGTACTTC
CASSQRDTGTGGNEQYF
>16|NA|NA|TRBJ1-5|TRBV18
TGTGCCAGCTCACGGGACGGGTCTAATAGCAATCAGCCCCAGCATTTT
CASSRDGSNSNQPQHF
>14|NA|NA|TRBJ2-5|TRBV24-1
TGTGCCACCGGGGAGACCGGGTATCATGAGACCCGGTACTTC
CATGETGYHETRYF
>14|TRBD1|NA|TRBJ2-7|TRBV18
TGTGCCAGCTCACCAGTAAACAGGGGGAAAGAGCAGTACTTC
CASSPVNRGKEQYF
>14|NA|NA|TRBJ1-5|TRBV19
TGTGCCAGTAGCCCGGCCAGGGACGATCAGCCCCAGCATTTT
CASSPARDDQPQHF
>17|TRBD1|NA|TRBJ1-1|TRBV19
TGTGCCAGTAGCGTGAAAAACTCGGACAGGGGGCTAGCTGAAGCTTTCTTT
CASSVKNSDRGLAEAFF
>14|NA|NA|TRBJ1-4|TRBV6-5
TGTGCCAGCAAGGACTGGGAAGCAAATGAAAAACTGTTTTTT
CASKDWEANEKLFF
>14|TRBD1|once|TRBJ2-3|TRBV5-1
TGCGCCAGCAGCCAGGGACAGGCCACAGATACGCAGTATTTT
CASSQGQATDTQYF
>12|NA|NA|TRBJ2-7|TRBV18
TGTGCCAGCTCACCCCGCCGGGGCGAGCAGTACTTC
CASSPRRGEQYF
>14|NA|NA|TRBJ2-2|TRBV6-6
TGTGCCAGCAGTTACTCACCAGGGACCGGGGAGCTGTTTTTT
CASSYSPGTGELFF
>14|NA|once|TRBJ1-1|TRBV5-1
TGCGCCAGCAGCTTGGGGAGTTCTAACACTGAAGCTTTCTTT
CASSLGSSNTEAFF
>16|TRBD1|NA|TRBJ2-5|TRBV3-1/TRBV3-2
TGTGCCAGCAGCCAAGGTCACAGGGGGGACCAAGAGACCCAGTACTTC
CASSQGHRGDQETQYF
>17|TRBD2|NA|TRBJ2-2|TRBV7-7
TGTGCCAGCAGAGATTCGCGGCTAGCGGGAAACACCGGGGAGCTGTTTTTT
CASRDSRLAGNTGELFF
>13|NA|NA|TRBJ1-2|TRBV28
TGTGCCAGCAGTTCCTCTGGATCTCATGGCTACACCTTC
CASSSSGSHGYTF
>12|NA|NA|TRBJ1-1|TRBV10-3
TGTGCCATCTCGACAGCGAACACTGAAGCTTTCTTT
CAISTANTEAFF
>16|NA|NA|TRBJ1-4|TRBV18
TGTGCCAGCTCACTCGCCAGAGCTGCAACTAATGAAAAACTGTTTTTT
CASSLARAATNEKLFF
>14|NA|NA|TRBJ2-7|TRBV27
TGTGCCAGCAGTTTTAGCAGGGCGGTAAGCGAGCAGTACTTC
CASSFSRAVSEQYF
>14|TRBD1|NA|TRBJ1-6|TRBV5-4
TGTGCCAGCAGCTTGATGGACAGGGGTTCACCCCTCCACTTT
CASSLMDRGSPLHF
>13|NA|NA|TRBJ1-4|TRBV6-5
TGTGCCAGCAGCCAGCGGTTGAATGAAAAACTGTTTTTT
CASSQRLNEKLFF
>14|TRBD1|NA|TRBJ1-1|TRBV2
TGTGCCAGCAGTGGGGACAGGAGGAACACTGAAGCTTTCTTT
CASSGDRRNTEAFF
>14|NA|NA|TRBJ1-2|TRBV9
TGTGCCAGCAGCGTAGCCCGGGGCGCCTATGGCTACACCTTC
CASSVARGAYGYTF
>12|NA|NA|TRBJ2-1|TRBV7-9
TGTGCCAGCAGCTTAAAGGTGAATGAGCAGTTCTTC
CASSLKVNEQFF
>14|TRBD1|NA|TRBJ2-7|TRBV27
TGTGCCAGCAGGCGGACAGGGGGTAACTACGAGCAGTACTTC
CASRRTGGNYEQYF
>14|NA|NA|TRBJ2-7|TRBV15
TGTGCCACCAGCAGAGGGAAGGGAGCCTACGAGCAGTACTTC
CATSRGKGAYEQYF
>13|NA|NA|TRBJ2-7|TRBV18
TGTGCCAGCTCACCACCGGGCAGGGGCGAGCAGTACTTC
CASSPPGRGEQYF
>18|TRBD1|NA|TRBJ2-7|TRBV5-4
TGTGCCAGCAGTTTCTTAACCCGTCGGGACAGGGTAAACTACGAGCAGTACTTC
CASSFLTRRDRVNYEQYF
>11|TRBD2|NA|TRBJ2-5|TRBV6-6
TGTGCCAGTGGGGGGGGAGAGACCCAGTACTTC
CASGGGETQYF
>17|TRBD2|NA|TRBJ2-2|TRBV15
TGTGCCACCAGCAGAGGTAGCGGGGGCCCGAACACCGGGGAGCTGTTTTTT
CATSRGSGGPNTGELFF
>13|NA|NA|TRBJ2-7|TRBV5-8
TGTGCCAGCAGCTTTCAGGGGACCTACGAGCAGTACTTC
CASSFQGTYEQYF
>15|TRBD1|NA|TRBJ2-5|TRBV24-1
TGTGCCACCAGTGATCACCGGGACAGTCAAGAGACCCAGTACTTC
CATSDHRDSQETQYF